This TCR beta chain originates from a study of CD8+ T cells in alopecia areata. The overall study: Among treated patients, oral tofacitinib was administered at 5 to 10 mg twice daily. Study outcomes and limitations: Greater clonality was observed in lesional scalp samples, especially alopecia totalis/universalis, versus normal scalp.

The treatment: oral pan-JAK inhibitor, 5-10 mg twice daily. cDNA reverse transcribed from extracted RNA served as the sequencing template. The data were produced by immunoSEQ multiplex PCR, yet TCRdb's version contains in-frame clones alone and is incomplete. The table lists over 150,000 clones, around 59% of them singletons. As for this clone: Antigen: not known.

V shed 8 bases, J shed 2 bases, and the junction held 3 bases outside the gene matches. This CDR3 is built from 12 residues. Germline V lookup: CDR1 SNHLY, CDR2 FYNNEI. This sequence joins TRBV2 and TRBJ2-7; TRBD1 matches 7 bases. The clonotype originates from a human donor with alopecia areata. This material consisted of CD4+ T cells sorted from blood, taken at week 24, from a patient treated with tofacitinib. CDR3 amino acids: CASQTGPYEQYF. CDR3 nucleotide sequence: TGTGCCAGCCAGACAGGGCCCTACGAGCAGTACTTC.